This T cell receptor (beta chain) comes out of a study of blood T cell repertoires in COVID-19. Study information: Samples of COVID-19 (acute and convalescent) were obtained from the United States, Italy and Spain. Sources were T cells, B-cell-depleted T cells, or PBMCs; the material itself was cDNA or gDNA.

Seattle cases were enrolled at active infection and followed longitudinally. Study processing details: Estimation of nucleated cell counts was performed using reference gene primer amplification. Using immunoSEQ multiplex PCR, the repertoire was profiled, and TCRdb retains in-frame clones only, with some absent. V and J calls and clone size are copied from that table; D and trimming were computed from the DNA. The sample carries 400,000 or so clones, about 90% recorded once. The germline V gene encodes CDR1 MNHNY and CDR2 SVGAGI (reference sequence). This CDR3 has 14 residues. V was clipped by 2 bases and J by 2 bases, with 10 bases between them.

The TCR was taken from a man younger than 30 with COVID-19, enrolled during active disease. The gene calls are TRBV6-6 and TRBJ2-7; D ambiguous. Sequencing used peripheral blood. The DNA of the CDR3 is TGTGCCAGCAGTTACATTGCCGAGCCCTACGAGCAGTACTTC. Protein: CASSYIAEPYEQYF.